The 12 T cell receptor beta chains listed next were all sequenced from one sample in a study of CD8+ T cells in alopecia areata. Reverse transcribed after extraction, RNA yielded cDNA as the sequencing template. Produced via immunoSEQ multiplex PCR; TCRdb's table is partial and in-frame only. The sample has approximately 200,000 clones, roughly two fifths seen once. Treatment of the sample: oral pan-JAK inhibitor, 5-10 mg twice daily. The source was CD4+ T cells sorted from blood, collected at roughly week 36, from a patient treated with tofacitinib. All receptors come from a human donor with alopecia areata.

This clone showed up just once. The chain joins TRBV5-1 to TRBJ2-2; D is unclear. V was pared by 2 bases and J by 5 bases, with 13 bases between. Germline-derived CDR1 and CDR2 are SGHRS and YFSETQ. The CDR3 has 15 amino acids. The CDR3 is CASSLGGRVTGELFF. The DNA of the CDR3 is TGCGCCAGCAGCTTAGGCGGACGTGTGACCGGGGAGCTGTTTTTT. Together with reference TRBV5-1 and TRBJ2-2, the CDR3 gives the full variable domain: KAGVTQTPRYLIKTRGQQVTLSCSPISGHRSVSWYQQTPGQGLQFLFEYFSETQRNKGNFPGRFSGRQFSNSRSEMNVSTLELGDSALYLCASSLGGRVTGELFFGEGSRLTVL.

V gene TRBV7-2 combines with J gene TRBJ2-7; a weak D match, TRBD2 (6 bases). Trimming shortened V by 8 bases and J by 2 bases, and 10 bases separated the two germline ends. This CDR3 is built from 12 residues. CDR1 and CDR2 from the germline V gene are SGHTA and FQGNSA. CDR3 coding DNA: TGTGCCAGCGGGACTGGGGCCTACGAGCAGTACTTC. Protein: CASGTGAYEQYF.

V usage is TRBV29-1 and J usage is TRBJ1-3, with D unclear. The germline gives CDR1 SQVTM, CDR2 ANQGSEA. CDR3 size: 13 residues. Trimming removed 5 bases from V and 0 bases from J, with 8 bases in between. The CDR3 sequence is CSVLPRSGNTIYF. CDR3 nucleotide sequence: TGCAGCGTTCTTCCGCGCTCTGGAAACACCATATATTTT.

The rearrangement joins TRBV7-3 to TRBJ2-3, with 12 bases lining up with TRBD2. CDR3 length: 16 amino acids. The J segment lost 1 base and the V segment lost 5 bases, leaving 4 bases of the junction unmatched. The V gene's germline CDR1 is SGHTA and CDR2 FQGTGA. DNA of the CDR3: TGTGCCAGCAGCCCCGGGACTAGCGGGCGCACAGATACGCAGTATTTT. It encodes CASSPGTSGRTDTQYF.

The J gene is TRBJ2-1, the V gene TRBV7-2; 8 bases fit TRBD2. The germline CDR1 and CDR2 sequences are SGHTA and FQGNSA. V lost 5 bases and J lost 16; bases outside the gene matches: 7. This CDR3 is built from 11 residues. The CDR3, as DNA: TGTGCCAGCAGCATTAGGACTAGCTTATTCTTC. It translates to CASSIRTSLFF. Full variable domain (remainder filled in from reference TRBV7-2 and TRBJ2-1): GAGVSQSPSNKVTEKGKDVELRCDPISGHTALYWYRQSLGQGLEFLIYFQGNSAPDKSGLPSDRFSAERTGGSVSTLTIQRTQQEDSAVYLCASSIRTSLFFGPGTRLTVL.

The V and J genes are TRBV2 and TRBJ2-7; D possibly uses TRBD1 or TRBD2 (5 bases each). Germline V gene data show CDR1 as SNHLY and CDR2 as FYNNEI. The CDR3 totals 15 residues. The V end was cut by 5 bases, the J end by 3 bases, with 17 bases between. The CDR3 DNA is TGTGCCAGCAGTCCGGACGGGGCGTTAAGCTACGAGCAGTACTTC. Translation gives CASSPDGALSYEQYF.

The rearrangement uses TRBV10-3 and TRBJ2-5; 10 bases fit TRBD2. V shed 9 bases, J shed 7 bases, and the junction held 8 bases outside the gene matches. Germline-derived CDR1 and CDR2 are ENHRY and SYGVKD. This CDR3 has 13 residues. The CDR3 protein is CAIAGLAPGTQYF. CDR3 in DNA: TGTGCCATTGCGGGACTAGCGCCGGGGACCCAGTACTTC.

The chain employs TRBV30 and TRBJ1-1; no firm D call. In germline, CDR1 is GTSNPN, CDR2 SVGIG (reference sequence). V was pared by 1 base and J by 11 bases, with 26 bases between. The CDR3 runs 16 residues. DNA of the CDR3: TGTGCCTGGAGTGGTATATGGACTTCACCACTCTCTGGGGCTTTCTTT. Protein sequence: CAWSGIWTSPLSGAFF.

This clone has more than one count but fewer than ten. This chain uses TRBV19 with TRBJ1-2; D is perhaps TRBD1 (5 bases). This CDR3 comprises 11 residues. Germline CDR1 and CDR2: LNHDA and SQIVND (reference sequence). Trimming removed 4 bases from V and 8 bases from J, with 8 bases in between. The CDR3 protein is CASSKRDGYTF. CDR3 nucleotide sequence: TGTGCCAGTAGTAAAAGGGACGGCTACACCTTC.

The chain employs TRBV29-1 and TRBJ2-5, with no clear D. V lost 4 bases, J lost 5 bases, and 11 bases lay in between. The CDR3 length is 12 residues. Germline CDR1 SQVTM, CDR2 ANQGSEA. The CDR3 bases are TGCAGCGTTGTTCCCCAAAGGGAGACCCAGTACTTC. As protein: CSVVPQRETQYF.

This clone appeared a few times. As DNA, the CDR3 is TGTGCCAGCAGCTTGGATCTAGCGGAGTTCGCCCGCACAGATACGCAGTATTTT. Translation gives CASSLDLAEFARTDTQYF. V gene TRBV5-4 combines with J gene TRBJ2-3, with TRBD2 matching over 7 bases. V gave up 0 bases and J gave up 1 base; unmatched junction bases: 11. The length of the CDR3 is 18 residues. CDR1 and CDR2 from the germline V gene are SGHNT and YYREEE (reference sequence).

The chain couples TRBV27 to TRBJ2-7; 8 nucleotides line up with TRBD1. Trimming cost V 0 bases and J 4 bases; bases outside gene matches: 8. This CDR3 contains 16 residues. Germline loops: CDR1 MNHEY, CDR2 SMNVEV (reference sequence). This CDR3 is CASSLSPGQAAYEQYF. The CDR3 nucleotides read TGTGCCAGCAGTTTATCGCCGGGACAGGCAGCTTACGAGCAGTACTTC.